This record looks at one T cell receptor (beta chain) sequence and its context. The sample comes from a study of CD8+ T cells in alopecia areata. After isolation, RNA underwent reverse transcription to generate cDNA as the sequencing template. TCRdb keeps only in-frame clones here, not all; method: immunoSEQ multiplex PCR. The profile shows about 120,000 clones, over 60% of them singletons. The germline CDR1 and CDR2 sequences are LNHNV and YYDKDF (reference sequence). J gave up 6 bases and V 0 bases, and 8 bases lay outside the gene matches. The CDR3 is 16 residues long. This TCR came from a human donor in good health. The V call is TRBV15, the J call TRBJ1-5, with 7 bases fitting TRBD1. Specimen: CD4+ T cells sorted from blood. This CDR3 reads CATSREAGGGIQPQHF. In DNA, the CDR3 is TGTGCCACCAGCAGAGAAGCAGGAGGGGGCATTCAGCCCCAGCATTTT.